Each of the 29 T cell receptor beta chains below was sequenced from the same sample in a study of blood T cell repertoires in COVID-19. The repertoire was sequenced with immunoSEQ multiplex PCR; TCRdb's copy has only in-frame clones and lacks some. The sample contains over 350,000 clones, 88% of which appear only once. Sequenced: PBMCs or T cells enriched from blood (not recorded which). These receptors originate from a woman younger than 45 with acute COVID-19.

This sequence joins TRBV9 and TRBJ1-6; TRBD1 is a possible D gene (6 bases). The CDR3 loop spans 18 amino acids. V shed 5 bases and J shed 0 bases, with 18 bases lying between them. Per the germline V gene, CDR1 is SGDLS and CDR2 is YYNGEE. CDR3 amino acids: CASSGPGHRSSYNSPLHF. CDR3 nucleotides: TGTGCCAGCAGTGGACCGGGACACCGGAGCTCCTATAATTCACCCCTCCACTTT.

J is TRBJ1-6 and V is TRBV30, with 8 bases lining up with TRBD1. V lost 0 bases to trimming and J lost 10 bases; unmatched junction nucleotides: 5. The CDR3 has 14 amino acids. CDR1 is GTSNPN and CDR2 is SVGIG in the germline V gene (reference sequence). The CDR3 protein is CAWSVRTGSSPLHF. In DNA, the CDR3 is TGTGCCTGGAGTGTAAGGACAGGGTCCTCACCCCTCCACTTT. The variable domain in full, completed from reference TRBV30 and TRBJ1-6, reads SQTIHQWPATLVQPVGSPLSLECTVEGTSNPNLYWYRQAAGRGLQLLFYSVGIGQISSEVPQNLSASRPQDRQFILSSKKLLLSDSGFYLCAWSVRTGSSPLHFGNGTRLTVT.

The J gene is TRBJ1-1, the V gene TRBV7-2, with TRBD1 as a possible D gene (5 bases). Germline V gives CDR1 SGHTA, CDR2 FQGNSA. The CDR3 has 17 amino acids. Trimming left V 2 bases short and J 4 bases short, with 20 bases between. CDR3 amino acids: CASSLQTVAALATEAFF. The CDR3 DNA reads TGTGCCAGCAGCTTACAGACAGTAGCAGCGTTAGCCACTGAAGCTTTCTTT.

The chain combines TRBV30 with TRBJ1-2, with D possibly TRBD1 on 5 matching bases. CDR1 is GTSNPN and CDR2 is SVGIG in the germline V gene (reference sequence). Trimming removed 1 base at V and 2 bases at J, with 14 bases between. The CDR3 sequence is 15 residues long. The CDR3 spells CAWSAPGGFNYGYTF. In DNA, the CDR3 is TGTGCCTGGAGTGCCCCGGGGGGGTTCAACTATGGCTACACCTTC.

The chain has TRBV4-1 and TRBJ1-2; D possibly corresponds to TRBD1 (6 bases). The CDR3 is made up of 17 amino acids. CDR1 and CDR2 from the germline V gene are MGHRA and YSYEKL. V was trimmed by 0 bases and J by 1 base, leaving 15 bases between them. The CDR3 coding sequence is TGCGCCAGCAGCCAAGACGGGACATCCACTGTTAACTATGGCTACACCTTC. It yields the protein CASSQDGTSTVNYGYTF.

DNA for the CDR3: TGTGCCAGCAGTGAGCTCACTTCTAGCACAGATACGCAGTATTTT. Protein product: CASSELTSSTDTQYF. J is TRBJ2-3 and V is TRBV25-1, with D uncertain. CDR1 and CDR2 from the germline V gene are MGHDK and SYGVNS. Trimming took 3 bases from V and 0 from J, leaving 10 bases between them. This CDR3 has 15 amino acids.

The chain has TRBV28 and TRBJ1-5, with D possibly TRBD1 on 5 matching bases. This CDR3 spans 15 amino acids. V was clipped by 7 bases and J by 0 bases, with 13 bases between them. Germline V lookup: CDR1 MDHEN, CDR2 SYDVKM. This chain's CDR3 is CASTLGHPSNQPQHF. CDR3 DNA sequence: TGTGCCAGCACATTAGGACACCCTAGCAATCAGCCCCAGCATTTT.

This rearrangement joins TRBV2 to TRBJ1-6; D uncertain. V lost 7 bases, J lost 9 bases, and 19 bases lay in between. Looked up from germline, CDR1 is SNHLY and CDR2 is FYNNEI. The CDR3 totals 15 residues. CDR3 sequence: CASIVRLPLGSPLHF. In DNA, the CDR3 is TGTGCCAGCATCGTGAGGCTACCCTTGGGTTCACCCCTCCACTTT.

The CDR3 DNA sequence: TGTGCCAGCAGCTTGGTAGGTGGGGGCCACACAGATACGCAGTATTTT. It yields the protein CASSLVGGGHTDTQYF. The chain employs TRBV7-2 and TRBJ2-3; D is possibly TRBD1 (6 bases). This CDR3 has 16 residues. The germline gives CDR1 SGHTA, CDR2 FQGNSA. V was trimmed by 3 bases and J by 2 bases, leaving 15 bases between them. The full variable domain, completed using reference TRBV7-2 and TRBJ2-3, is GAGVSQSPSNKVTEKGKDVELRCDPISGHTALYWYRQSLGQGLEFLIYFQGNSAPDKSGLPSDRFSAERTGGSVSTLTIQRTQQEDSAVYLCASSLVGGGHTDTQYFGPGTRLTVL.

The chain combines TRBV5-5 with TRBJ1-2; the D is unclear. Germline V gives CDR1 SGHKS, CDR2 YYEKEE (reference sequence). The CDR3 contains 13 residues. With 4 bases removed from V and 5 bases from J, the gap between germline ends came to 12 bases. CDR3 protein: CASSRGPDYGYTF. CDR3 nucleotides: TGTGCCAGCAGCCGCGGGCCGGATTATGGCTACACCTTC.

CDR3 bases: TGTGCCAGCCAGCGACAGGGGGCGAGCGAGCAGTACTTC. It is translated as CASQRQGASEQYF. The chain couples TRBV18 to TRBJ2-7, with TRBD1 identical over 10 bases. The CDR3 contains 13 residues. Germline CDR1 and CDR2: KGHSH and LQKENI. V trimming: 8 bases; J trimming: 6 bases; junction bases outside the gene matches: 7.

The CDR3 sequence: CASSYQGVGELFF. The DNA of the CDR3 is TGTGCCAGCAGTTACCAGGGGGTCGGGGAGCTGTTTTTT. This chain uses TRBV6-2 or TRBV6-3 with TRBJ2-2; TRBD1 agrees at 7 bases. The V segment lost 2 bases and the J segment 7 bases; nucleotides outside the gene matches: 1. This CDR3 is 13 amino acids long. Per germline, CDR1 MNHEY and CDR2 SVGEGT.

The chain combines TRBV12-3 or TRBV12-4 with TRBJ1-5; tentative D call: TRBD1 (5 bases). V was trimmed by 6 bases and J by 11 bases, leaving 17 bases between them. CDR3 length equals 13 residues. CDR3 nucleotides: TGTGCCAGCAGCCAGGGACGCCGCGGGGCCCAGCATTTT. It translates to CASSQGRRGAQHF.

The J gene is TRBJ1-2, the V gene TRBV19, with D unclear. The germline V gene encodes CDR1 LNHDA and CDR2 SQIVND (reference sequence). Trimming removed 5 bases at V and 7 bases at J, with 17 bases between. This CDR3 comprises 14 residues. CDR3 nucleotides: TGTGCCAGTAGTCTAACCGAGACACATGTTGGCTACACCTTC. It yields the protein CASSLTETHVGYTF.

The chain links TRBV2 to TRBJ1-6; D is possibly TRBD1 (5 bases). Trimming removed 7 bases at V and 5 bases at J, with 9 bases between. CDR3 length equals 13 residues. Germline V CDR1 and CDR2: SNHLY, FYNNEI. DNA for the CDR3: TGTGCCAGCACAAAGGACAATAATTCACCCCTCCACTTT. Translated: CASTKDNNSPLHF.

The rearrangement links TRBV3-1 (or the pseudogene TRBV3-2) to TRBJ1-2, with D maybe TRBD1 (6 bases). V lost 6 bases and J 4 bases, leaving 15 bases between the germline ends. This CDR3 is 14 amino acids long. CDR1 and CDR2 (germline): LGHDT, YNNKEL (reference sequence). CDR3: CASRLGGTGYGYTF. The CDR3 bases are TGTGCCAGCAGGTTAGGGGGAACAGGCTATGGCTACACCTTC.

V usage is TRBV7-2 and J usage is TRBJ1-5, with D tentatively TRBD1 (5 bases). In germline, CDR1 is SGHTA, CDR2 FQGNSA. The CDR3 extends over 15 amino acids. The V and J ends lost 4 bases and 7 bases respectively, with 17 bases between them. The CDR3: CASSSRSGVGQPQHF. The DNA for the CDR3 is TGTGCCAGCAGCTCGCGGTCGGGGGTAGGCCAGCCCCAGCATTTT.

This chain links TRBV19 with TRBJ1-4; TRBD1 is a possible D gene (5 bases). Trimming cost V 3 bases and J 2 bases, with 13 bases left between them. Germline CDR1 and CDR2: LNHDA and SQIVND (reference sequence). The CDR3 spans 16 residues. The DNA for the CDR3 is TGTGCCAGTAGTATCGGCGCCGGGGGGACTAATGAAAAACTGTTTTTT. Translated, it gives CASSIGAGGTNEKLFF.

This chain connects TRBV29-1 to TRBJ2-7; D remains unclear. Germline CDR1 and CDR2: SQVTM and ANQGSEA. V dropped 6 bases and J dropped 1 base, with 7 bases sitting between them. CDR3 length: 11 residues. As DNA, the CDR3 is TGCAGCGTGAAGCTATCCTACGAGCAGTACTTC. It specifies CSVKLSYEQYF.

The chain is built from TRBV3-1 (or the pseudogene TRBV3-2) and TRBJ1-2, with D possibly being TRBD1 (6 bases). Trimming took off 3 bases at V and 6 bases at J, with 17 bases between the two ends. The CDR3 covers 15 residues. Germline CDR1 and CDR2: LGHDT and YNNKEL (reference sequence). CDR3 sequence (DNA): TGTGCCAGCAGCCAGACCGCCGGACAGCGCGATGGCTACACCTTC. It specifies CASSQTAGQRDGYTF.

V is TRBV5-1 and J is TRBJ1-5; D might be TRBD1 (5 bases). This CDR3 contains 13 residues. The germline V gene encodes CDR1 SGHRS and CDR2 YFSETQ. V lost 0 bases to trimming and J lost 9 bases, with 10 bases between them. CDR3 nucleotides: TGCGCCAGCAGCTTGGACACCGGGGGGCCCCAGCATTTT. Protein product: CASSLDTGGPQHF. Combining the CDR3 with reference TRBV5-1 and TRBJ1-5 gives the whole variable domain KAGVTQTPRYLIKTRGQQVTLSCSPISGHRSVSWYQQTPGQGLQFLFEYFSETQRNKGNFPGRFSGRQFSNSRSEMNVSTLELGDSALYLCASSLDTGGPQHFGDGTRLSIL.

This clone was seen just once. The CDR3: CASSQDGWSNEQFF. In DNA form, the CDR3 reads TGTGCCAGCAGCCAAGATGGGTGGAGCAATGAGCAGTTCTTC. The V and J genes are TRBV3-1 (or the pseudogene TRBV3-2) and TRBJ2-1; D ambiguous. The germline gives CDR1 LGHDT, CDR2 YNNKEL (reference sequence). V lost 0 bases to trimming and J lost 6 bases, with 9 bases between them. The CDR3 runs 14 residues.

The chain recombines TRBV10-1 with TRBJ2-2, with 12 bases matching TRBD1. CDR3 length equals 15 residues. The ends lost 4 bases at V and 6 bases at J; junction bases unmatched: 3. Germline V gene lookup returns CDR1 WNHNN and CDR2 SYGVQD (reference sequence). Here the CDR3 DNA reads TGCGCCAGCAGTGGGGGACAGGGGGCCTCCGGGGAGCTGTTTTTT. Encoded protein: CASSGGQGASGELFF.

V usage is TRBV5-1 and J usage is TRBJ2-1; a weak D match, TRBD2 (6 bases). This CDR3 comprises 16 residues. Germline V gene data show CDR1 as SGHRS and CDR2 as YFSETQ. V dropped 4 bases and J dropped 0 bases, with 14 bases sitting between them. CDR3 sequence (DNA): TGCGCCAGCAGCGGGGAGGCGAAGATCTCCTACAATGAGCAGTTCTTC. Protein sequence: CASSGEAKISYNEQFF. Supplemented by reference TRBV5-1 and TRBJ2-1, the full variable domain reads KAGVTQTPRYLIKTRGQQVTLSCSPISGHRSVSWYQQTPGQGLQFLFEYFSETQRNKGNFPGRFSGRQFSNSRSEMNVSTLELGDSALYLCASSGEAKISYNEQFFGPGTRLTVL.

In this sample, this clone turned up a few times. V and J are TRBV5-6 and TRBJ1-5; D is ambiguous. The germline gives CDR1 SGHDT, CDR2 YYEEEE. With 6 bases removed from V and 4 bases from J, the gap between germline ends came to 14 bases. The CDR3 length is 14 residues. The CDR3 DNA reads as TGTGCCAGCAACAATTGGGGAGGTAATCAGCCCCAGCATTTT. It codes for CASNNWGGNQPQHF. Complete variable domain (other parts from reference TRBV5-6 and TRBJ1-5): DAGVTQSPTHLIKTRGQQVTLRCSPKSGHDTVSWYQQALGQGPQFIFQYYEEEERQRGNFPDRFSGHQFPNYSSELNVNALLLGDSALYLCASNNWGGNQPQHFGDGTRLSIL.

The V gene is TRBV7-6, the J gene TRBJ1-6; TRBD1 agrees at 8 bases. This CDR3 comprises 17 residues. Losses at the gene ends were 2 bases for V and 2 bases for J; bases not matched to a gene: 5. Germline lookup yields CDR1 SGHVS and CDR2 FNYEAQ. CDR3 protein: CASSLTGTGPYNSPLHF. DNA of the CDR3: TGTGCCAGCAGCTTAACCGGGACAGGTCCCTATAATTCACCCCTCCACTTT.

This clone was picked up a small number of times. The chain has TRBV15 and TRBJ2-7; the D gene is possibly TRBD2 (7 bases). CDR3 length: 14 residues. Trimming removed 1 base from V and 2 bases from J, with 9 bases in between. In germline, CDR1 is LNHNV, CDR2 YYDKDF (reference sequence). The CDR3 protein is CATSRGGGPYEQYF. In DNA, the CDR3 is TGTGCCACCAGCAGAGGGGGGGGGCCCTACGAGCAGTACTTC.

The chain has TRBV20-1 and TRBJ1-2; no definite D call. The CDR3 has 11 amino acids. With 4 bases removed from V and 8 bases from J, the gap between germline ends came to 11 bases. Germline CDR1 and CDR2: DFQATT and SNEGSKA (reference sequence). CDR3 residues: CSATLDGGYTF. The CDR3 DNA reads TGCAGTGCTACCCTCGACGGGGGCTACACCTTC.

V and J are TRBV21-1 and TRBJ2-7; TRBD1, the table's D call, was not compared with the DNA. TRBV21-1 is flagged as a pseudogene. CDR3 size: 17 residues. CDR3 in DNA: TGTGCCAGCAGCAAAAGCCTTTGGACAGCCGACTCCTACGAGCAGTACTTC. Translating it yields CASSKSLWTADSYEQYF.